This T cell receptor (beta chain) was sequenced for a study of cytotoxic CD8 clonotypes in ibrutinib-treated CLL. TCRdb's table, derived via immunoSEQ multiplex PCR, lists solely in-frame clones and lacks some. The sample holds roughly 170,000 clones, 84% seen once. Germline V lookup: CDR1 MDHEN, CDR2 SYDVKM. This CDR3 is built from 11 residues. V lost 6 bases, J lost 7 bases, and 9 bases lay in between. Sequencing was performed on PBMCs, taken after 24 months of ibrutinib treatment. The sequence was collected from a human donor with chronic lymphocytic leukemia. V is TRBV28 and J is TRBJ1-1, with D unclear. The CDR3 is CASSANFEAFF. In DNA, the CDR3 is TGTGCCAGCAGCGCAAACTTTGAAGCTTTCTTT.